The next 20 T cell receptor beta chains were all read from a single sample in a study of blood T cell repertoires in COVID-19. Profiling relied on immunoSEQ multiplex PCR, and the TCRdb table lists in-frame clones only, not all of them. This sample has 300,000 to 350,000 clones; roughly 90% occur once, and the top ten carry about 7%. What was sequenced was peripheral blood. The receptor source for this set is an older woman with COVID-19, enrolled during active disease.

The V call is TRBV18, the J call TRBJ1-6, with 7 nucleotides matching TRBD1. The CDR3 is 16 amino acids. Germline CDR1 KGHSH, CDR2 LQKENI. V lost 4 bases and J lost 0; bases outside the gene matches: 3. CDR3 region: CASSRGDSSYNSPLHF. DNA of the CDR3: TGTGCCAGCTCACGCGGGGACAGCTCCTATAATTCACCCCTCCACTTT.

At least ten counts were recorded for this clone. The chain couples TRBV5-1 to TRBJ2-6, with TRBD1 matching 8 bases. The CDR3 sequence is 16 residues long. Germline-derived CDR1 and CDR2 are SGHRS and YFSETQ. V trimming: 4 bases; J trimming: 1 base; junction bases outside the gene matches: 4. The CDR3 region has the DNA TGCGCCAGCAGCCTTTGGACAGGGTCTGGGGCCAACGTCCTGACTTTC. Translation: CASSLWTGSGANVLTF.

This chain uses TRBV15 with TRBJ2-1; the D is unclear. Trimming stripped 5 bases from V and 6 bases from J, with 14 bases between. The V gene's germline CDR1 is LNHNV and CDR2 YYDKDF (reference sequence). This CDR3 has 14 residues. The CDR3 DNA is TGTGCCACCAGCCTCCAGGAAACCATCAATGAGCAGTTCTTC. Amino acids: CATSLQETINEQFF.

This clone was detected a few times. The gene calls are TRBV10-3 and TRBJ2-1, with TRBD2 as a possible D gene (6 bases). The germline V gene encodes CDR1 ENHRY and CDR2 SYGVKD. This CDR3 is 16 amino acids long. V lost 2 bases, J lost 0 bases, and 11 bases lay in between. The CDR3 DNA is TGTGCCATCAGTGAGGTACGGGGGAGCTCCTACAATGAGCAGTTCTTC. It specifies CAISEVRGSSYNEQFF.

Only a few counts were recorded for this clone. V and J are TRBV5-6 and TRBJ1-6; the D gene is possibly TRBD1 (6 bases). The germline V gene encodes CDR1 SGHDT and CDR2 YYEEEE. V was cut by 6 bases and J by 5 bases, with 18 bases left in between. CDR3 length equals 16 residues. For the CDR3, the DNA is TGTGCCAGCAACGGAGGGCGGGGGCGGAATAATTCACCCCTCCACTTT. It yields the protein CASNGGRGRNNSPLHF.

A single count supports this clone. This chain links TRBV4-2 with TRBJ2-4; 11 bases agree with TRBD2. This CDR3 has 14 amino acids. V lost 0 bases, J lost 12 bases, and 4 bases stayed unmatched. CDR1 is LGHNA, CDR2 YNFKEQ, per germline. DNA for the CDR3: TGTGCCAGCAGCCAAGAAGGCCTAGCGGGGGGTCAGTACTTC. Protein sequence: CASSQEGLAGGQYF.

This chain links TRBV6-2 or TRBV6-3 with TRBJ2-3; tentatively, D is TRBD2 (7 bases). The ends were cut back, 2 bases at V and 4 bases at J, with 19 bases in the middle. The V gene's germline CDR1 is MNHEY and CDR2 SVGEGT. The CDR3 runs 17 residues. The DNA for the CDR3 is TGTGCCAGCAGTTACCTAGGGGGGGATAACCCCCCAGATACGCAGTATTTT. The encoded protein is CASSYLGGDNPPDTQYF.

The V gene is TRBV19, the J gene TRBJ1-2, with D tentatively TRBD1 (6 bases). Germline loops: CDR1 LNHDA, CDR2 SQIVND (reference sequence). Trimming took off 3 bases at V and 3 bases at J, with 11 bases between the two ends. The CDR3 spans 14 residues. The CDR3 reads CASSITGFDYGYTF. In DNA form, the CDR3 reads TGTGCCAGTAGTATCACAGGGTTTGACTATGGCTACACCTTC.

The chain employs TRBV21-1 and TRBJ1-1. TRBV21-1 is a pseudogene locus. The CDR3 spans 15 residues. The CDR3 region has the DNA TGTGCCAGCAGCAAAGGTGTGACTTCTTGGACTGAAGCTTTCTTT. Translated: CASSKGVTSWTEAFF.

This clone has just a few counts. The chain employs TRBV27 and TRBJ1-3; a possible D gene is TRBD1 (6 bases). Trimming cost V 9 bases and J 3 bases, with 15 bases left between them. The CDR3 extends over 14 amino acids. CDR1 is MNHEY and CDR2 is SMNVEV in the germline V gene (reference sequence). The CDR3 is CASQSRGNGNTIYF. The CDR3 DNA follows: TGTGCCAGTCAGAGCAGGGGTAATGGAAACACCATATATTTT.

The chain carries TRBV6-2 or TRBV6-3 and TRBJ1-1, with D unresolved. Germline V gene data show CDR1 as MNHEY and CDR2 as SVGEGT. V was pared by 5 bases and J by 1 base, with 8 bases between. This CDR3 spans 13 amino acids. The CDR3 region is CASSPRSNTEAFF. The CDR3 DNA sequence: TGTGCCAGCAGTCCCAGATCGAACACTGAAGCTTTCTTT.

The gene calls are TRBV4-3 and TRBJ2-7, with TRBD1 matching 8 bases. CDR3 size: 15 residues. The J segment lost 3 bases and the V segment lost 0 bases, leaving 4 bases of the junction unmatched. Germline V gene lookup returns CDR1 LGHNA and CDR2 YSLEER. The CDR3 DNA follows: TGCGCCAGCAGCCAAGAGAGGGACAGGAGCTACGAGCAGTACTTC. Translation: CASSQERDRSYEQYF.

In its sample, this clone was seen once. The V and J genes are TRBV7-2 and TRBJ1-1; D might be TRBD1 (5 bases). The CDR3 sequence is 14 residues long. V was cut by 3 bases and J by 4 bases, with 12 bases left in between. Germline CDR1 reads SGHTA; CDR2 reads FQGNSA. The CDR3 loop is CASSLGRGSTEAFF. The CDR3 region has the DNA TGTGCCAGCAGCTTGGGGCGTGGTAGCACTGAAGCTTTCTTT.

This chain uses TRBV5-1 with TRBJ1-3; D is possibly TRBD1 (6 bases). This CDR3 region has 14 residues. V shed 4 bases and J shed 1 base, with 9 bases lying between them. The V gene's germline CDR1 is SGHRS and CDR2 YFSETQ. This chain's CDR3 is CASSDTGSGNTIYF. As DNA, the CDR3 is TGCGCCAGCAGCGACACAGGGTCTGGAAACACCATATATTTT.

The gene calls are TRBV2 and TRBJ1-1; D ambiguous. The V gene lost 2 bases and the J gene lost 6 bases, with 22 bases spanning the gap. CDR1 is SNHLY and CDR2 is FYNNEI in the germline V gene. The length of the CDR3 is 17 residues. CDR3 protein: CASSETHKIGSSAEAFF. The CDR3 DNA is TGTGCCAGCAGTGAAACCCATAAGATAGGGAGTAGCGCTGAAGCTTTCTTT. Full variable domain (remainder filled in from reference TRBV2 and TRBJ1-1): EPEVTQTPSHQVTQMGQEVILRCVPISNHLYFYWYRQILGQKVEFLVSFYNNEISEKSEIFDDQFSVERPDGSNFTLKIRSTKLEDSAMYFCASSETHKIGSSAEAFFGQGTRLTVV.

The chain joins TRBV7-9 to TRBJ1-4, with unresolved D. V dropped 7 bases and J dropped 2 bases, with 11 bases sitting between them. Germline V gene sequence: CDR1 SEHNR, CDR2 FQNEAQ (reference sequence). The CDR3 spans 14 residues. The CDR3 coding sequence is TGTGCCAGCACCACCGGTTGGACTAATGAAAAACTGTTTTTT. It specifies CASTTGWTNEKLFF.

The chain couples TRBV27 to TRBJ2-2; D is uncertain. The CDR3 has 12 residues. Germline loops: CDR1 MNHEY, CDR2 SMNVEV (reference sequence). V dropped 6 bases and J dropped 5 bases, with 7 bases sitting between them. Written as DNA, the CDR3 is TGTGCCAGCAGCCGTCCTACCGGGGAGCTGTTTTTT. It yields the protein CASSRPTGELFF.

The chain has TRBV9 and TRBJ2-7; a weak D match, TRBD2 (6 bases). Per the germline V gene, CDR1 is SGDLS and CDR2 is YYNGEE. Trimming stripped 4 bases from V and 3 bases from J, with 14 bases between. This CDR3 spans 14 amino acids. Here the CDR3 DNA reads TGTGCCAGCAGCCTAAGGGCGGGGTTCTACGAGCAGTACTTC. Its protein product is CASSLRAGFYEQYF.

This clone is a singleton in its sample. The V call is TRBV5-1, the J call TRBJ2-7; 7 bases map to TRBD1. V lost 0 bases and J lost 0; bases outside the gene matches: 3. This CDR3 has 15 amino acids. From germline, CDR1 is SGHRS and CDR2 YFSETQ. The DNA of the CDR3 is TGCGCCAGCAGCTTGGTTTACAGGGGCTCCTACGAGCAGTACTTC. It translates to CASSLVYRGSYEQYF.

This chain links TRBV7-9 with TRBJ1-1, with 7 bases identical to TRBD1. CDR1 is SEHNR and CDR2 is FQNEAQ in the germline V gene (reference sequence). This CDR3 contains 15 residues. The junction had 3 bases not matched to a gene; V was cut back by 1 base and J by 1 base. CDR3 residues: CASSLGTGTNTEAFF. In DNA form, the CDR3 reads TGTGCCAGCAGCTTAGGGACAGGCACGAACACTGAAGCTTTCTTT. Full variable domain (remainder filled in from reference TRBV7-9 and TRBJ1-1): DTGVSQNPRHKITKRGQNVTFRCDPISEHNRLYWYRQTLGQGPEFLTYFQNEAQLEKSRLLSDRFSAERPKGSFSTLEIQRTEQGDSAMYLCASSLGTGTNTEAFFGQGTRLTVV.